The 27 T cell receptor beta chains presented below share a single source sample, sequenced in a study of graft-versus-host responses after intestinal transplantation. These receptors' antigens are unknown. Measured with immunoSEQ multiplex PCR; TCRdb has only the in-frame clones, and not every one. The table has some 87,000 clones, over 85% seen once. The material sequenced was unstimulated CD8+ T cells sorted from spleen or lymph node cells, taken before transplant. These receptors originate from a human donor who was the organ donor for an intestinal transplant.

V usage is TRBV7-3 and J usage is TRBJ2-5, with D possibly TRBD1 on 6 matching bases. This CDR3 is 12 amino acids long. Trimming cost V 8 bases and J 2 bases, with 9 bases left between them. Germline lookup yields CDR1 SGHTA and CDR2 FQGTGA. The CDR3 nucleotides read TGTGCCAGCTACAGGGAACAAGAGACCCAGTACTTC. Translation: CASYREQETQYF. The entire variable domain, with the rest obtained from reference TRBV7-3 and TRBJ2-5, is as follows: GAGVSQTPSNKVTEKGKYVELRCDPISGHTALYWYRQSLGQGPEFLIYFQGTGAADDSGLPNDRFFAVRPEGSVSTLKIQRTERGDSAVYLCASYREQETQYFGPGTRLLVL.

The chain links TRBV4-2 to TRBJ1-4, with TRBD1 matching 9 bases. With 3 bases clipped from V and 4 bases from J, the junction kept 6 bases outside the gene matches. Germline-derived CDR1 and CDR2 are LGHNA and YNFKEQ. The CDR3 extends over 16 amino acids. The CDR3 protein is CASSHPATGGNEKLFF. The CDR3 DNA reads as TGTGCCAGCAGCCATCCGGCGACAGGGGGTAATGAAAAACTGTTTTTT.

J is TRBJ2-7 and V is TRBV10-3; 8 bases are a match to TRBD1. V was pared by 10 bases and J by 3 bases, with 11 bases of the junction left unmatched. CDR3 size: 14 residues. Germline V gene lookup returns CDR1 ENHRY and CDR2 SYGVKD. CDR3: CATGGDRHLYEQYF. As DNA, the CDR3 is TGTGCCACTGGTGGGGACAGGCACCTCTACGAGCAGTACTTC.

V is TRBV4-1 and J is TRBJ2-7; 9 nucleotides line up with TRBD1. Germline CDR1 and CDR2: MGHRA and YSYEKL. This CDR3 region has 14 residues. V lost 3 bases, J lost 4 bases, and 4 bases stayed unmatched. CDR3 sequence: CASSHAQGAYEQYF. CDR3 DNA: TGCGCCAGCAGCCACGCACAGGGGGCGTACGAGCAGTACTTC.

The V and J genes are TRBV7-9 and TRBJ2-1; the D is unclear. Between the trimmed V and J ends, which lost 3 bases and 5 bases, there was a span of 11 bases. CDR1 is SEHNR and CDR2 is FQNEAQ in the germline V gene (reference sequence). CDR3 size: 14 residues. The CDR3 nucleotides read TGTGCCAGCAGCTTTCGGGTAAGAGACAATGAGCAGTTCTTC. Translation gives CASSFRVRDNEQFF.

CDR3 amino acids: CASSYPVGGAAGGGGYTF. Here the CDR3 DNA reads TGTGCCAGCAGCTATCCCGTGGGAGGGGCTGCCGGGGGTGGTGGCTACACCTTC. The chain employs TRBV13 and TRBJ1-2, with D tentatively TRBD1 (5 bases). Trimming removed 4 bases from V and 7 bases from J, with 28 bases in between. Germline V gene lookup returns CDR1 PRHDT and CDR2 FYEKMQ (reference sequence). This CDR3 is 18 amino acids long.

The genes are TRBV10-1 and TRBJ2-7, with D perhaps TRBD1 (6 bases). This CDR3 has 12 amino acids. V shed 0 bases and J shed 6 bases, with 6 bases lying between them. Per germline, CDR1 WNHNN and CDR2 SYGVQD (reference sequence). The CDR3 DNA reads as TGCGCCAGCAGTGAGTCAGGGGGCGAGCAGTACTTC. It translates to CASSESGGEQYF.

This chain connects TRBV5-1 to TRBJ2-1; 14 bases line up with TRBD2. Losses at the gene ends were 3 bases for V and 10 bases for J; bases not matched to a gene: 6. The CDR3 extends over 15 amino acids. Germline lookup yields CDR1 SGHRS and CDR2 YFSETQ. The CDR3 sequence: CASSWGLAGVVEQFF. CDR3 coding DNA: TGCGCCAGCAGCTGGGGACTAGCGGGGGTAGTGGAGCAGTTCTTC.

This clone was counted once. Compared with germline, one end of the junction differs, possibly owing to a read error. The chain is built from TRBV7-2 and TRBJ2-7; D gene unclear. The CDR3 extends over 14 amino acids. Germline V CDR1 and CDR2: SGHTA, FQGNSA. The CDR3 sequence: CASSFGASSYKQYF. The CDR3, as DNA: TGTGCCAGCAGCTTCGGAGCCTCCTCCTACAAGCAGTACTTC.

CDR3: CASGLMWTGKSSAFF. The CDR3 DNA follows: TGTGCTAGTGGTTTGATGTGGACAGGGAAATCGTCAGCTTTCTTT. The chain joins TRBV12-5 to TRBJ1-1; the match to TRBD1 covers 8 bases. The CDR3 extends over 15 amino acids. V gave up 2 bases and J gave up 10 bases; unmatched junction bases: 12. Germline CDR1 reads LGHNT; CDR2 reads FRNRAP. Drawing the rest from reference TRBV12-5 and TRBJ1-1, the complete variable domain is DARVTQTPRHKVTEMGQEVTMRCQPILGHNTVFWYRQTMMQGLELLAYFRNRAPLDDSGMPKDRFSAEMPDATLATLKIQPSEPRDSAVYFCASGLMWTGKSSAFFGQGTRLTVV.

V is TRBV7-3 and J is TRBJ2-2, with 13 bases matching TRBD2. The length of the CDR3 is 17 residues. Germline lookup yields CDR1 SGHTA and CDR2 FQGTGA. J was trimmed by 4 bases and V by 2 bases; bases with no gene match: 4. For the CDR3, the DNA is TGTGCCAGCAGCTTAGGACTAGCGGGAGCTGGCACCGGGGAGCTGTTTTTT. Its translation is CASSLGLAGAGTGELFF.

The J gene is TRBJ2-1, the V gene TRBV7-9; no definite D call. V was pared by 6 bases and J by 1 base, with 19 bases between. Germline V gives CDR1 SEHNR, CDR2 FQNEAQ (reference sequence). The CDR3 spans 17 residues. CDR3 sequence (DNA): TGTGCCAGCAGTTTTCGGTGGGCAGGTCCTTCCTACAATGAGCAGTTCTTC. Encoded protein: CASSFRWAGPSYNEQFF.

The V call is TRBV7-9, the J call TRBJ1-1, with D hard to call. Germline CDR1 SEHNR, CDR2 FQNEAQ (reference sequence). The CDR3 totals 14 residues. Trimming shortened V by 6 bases and J by 0 bases, and 11 bases separated the two germline ends. The CDR3 sequence: CASRNREVNTEAFF. CDR3 sequence (DNA): TGTGCCAGCAGAAACCGGGAGGTGAACACTGAAGCTTTCTTT.

The V gene is TRBV11-2, the J gene TRBJ1-2; 8 bases are a match to TRBD1. With 5 bases clipped from V and 3 bases from J, the junction kept 17 bases outside the gene matches. Germline V gene lookup returns CDR1 SGHAT and CDR2 FQNNGV. This CDR3 contains 18 residues. The CDR3 is CASSLGQGLIQGDYGYTF. CDR3 nucleotides: TGTGCCAGCAGCCTAGGACAGGGTTTAATCCAAGGCGACTATGGCTACACCTTC.

This clone was detected only once. This rearrangement joins TRBV20-1 to TRBJ2-1; no firm D call. Per germline, CDR1 DFQATT and CDR2 SNEGSKA (reference sequence). Trimming removed 4 bases from V and 5 bases from J, with 6 bases in between. This CDR3 region has 11 residues. CDR3 region: CSAMENNEQFF. CDR3 DNA sequence: TGCAGTGCTATGGAGAACAATGAGCAGTTCTTC.

This clone was recorded only once. The chain employs TRBV11-2 and TRBJ1-1; possibly TRBD1 for D (6 bases). This CDR3 spans 14 amino acids. Trimming removed 1 base from V and 6 bases from J, with 12 bases in between. Per the germline V gene, CDR1 is SGHAT and CDR2 is FQNNGV. The CDR3 nucleotides are TGTGCCAGCAGCTTAGTGCAGGGGTGGGCTGAAGCTTTCTTT. Its translation is CASSLVQGWAEAFF.

The chain carries TRBV5-1 and TRBJ2-5, with no clear D. Trimming cost V 0 bases and J 6 bases, with 15 bases left between them. Germline V gives CDR1 SGHRS, CDR2 YFSETQ. This CDR3 has 15 amino acids. The chain's CDR3 is CASSLVFGDAKTQYF. The CDR3 DNA sequence: TGCGCCAGCAGCTTGGTTTTCGGAGATGCGAAGACCCAGTACTTC.

V and J are TRBV28 and TRBJ2-7; 11 bases align to TRBD2. Germline V gene data show CDR1 as MDHEN and CDR2 as SYDVKM. The CDR3 consists of 16 residues. With V trimmed by 3 bases and J by 3 bases, 7 bases remained unmatched. Here the CDR3 reads CASSFPLAGGLYEQYF. CDR3 in DNA: TGTGCCAGCAGTTTTCCTCTAGCGGGAGGCCTCTACGAGCAGTACTTC.

The chain carries TRBV7-2 and TRBJ2-3; D gene ambiguous. V was trimmed by 2 bases and J by 2 bases, leaving 23 bases between them. Germline values: CDR1 SGHTA, CDR2 FQGNSA. The CDR3 consists of 19 residues. The CDR3 coding sequence is TGTGCCAGCAGCTTATACTACGTACACCTCAAATTGCACACAGATACGCAGTATTTT. It encodes CASSLYYVHLKLHTDTQYF.

Points on this clone: Without the conserved terminal phenylalanine or tryptophan, this CDR3 likely stems from a read error. The chain uses TRBV7-3 and TRBJ1-2; 10 bases line up with TRBD1. The CDR3 sequence is 13 residues long. Germline CDR1 SGHTA, CDR2 FQGTGA. J was trimmed by 6 bases and V by 4 bases; bases with no gene match: 2. CDR3 bases: TGTGCCAGCAGCTCTGGGACAGGGGATGGCTACACCCTC. Translating it yields CASSSGTGDGYTL.

The gene calls are TRBV28 and TRBJ1-2; unclear D gene. Germline lookup yields CDR1 MDHEN and CDR2 SYDVKM. The CDR3 length is 15 residues. Trimming left V 4 bases short and J 8 bases short, with 20 bases between. CDR3 sequence reads: CASSSPREASRGYTF. Written as DNA, the CDR3 is TGTGCCAGCAGTTCTCCCCGGGAGGCCTCACGGGGCTACACCTTC.

J is TRBJ2-7 and V is TRBV20-1; TRBD1 might be the D (7 bases). The V end lost 5 bases, the J end lost 6 bases, and 11 bases lay between the germline ends. The CDR3 totals 11 residues. CDR1 is DFQATT and CDR2 is SNEGSKA in the germline V gene (reference sequence). CDR3 loop: CSAAGGSEQYF. The CDR3 DNA reads TGCAGTGCTGCAGGGGGGAGCGAGCAGTACTTC.

This clone showed up just once. This chain connects TRBV7-9 to TRBJ2-5; possible D gene TRBD1, 5 bases. V was clipped by 5 bases and J by 4 bases, with 17 bases between them. This CDR3 is built from 15 residues. Germline assignment: CDR1 SEHNR and CDR2 FQNEAQ (reference sequence). The CDR3 DNA sequence: TGTGCCAGCAGCCCTTTGGCGACAGAGCGAGAGACCCAGTACTTC. Its translation: CASSPLATERETQYF.

This chain joins TRBV7-6 and TRBJ2-7, with D possibly being TRBD2 (5 bases). CDR1 SGHVS and CDR2 FNYEAQ come from the germline V gene. CDR3 length: 15 amino acids. V shed 6 bases and J shed 4 bases, with 19 bases lying between them. The CDR3 here is CASRHGPRVRYEQYF. The CDR3 DNA follows: TGTGCCAGCAGACATGGGCCGAGGGTAAGGTACGAGCAGTACTTC.

This chain joins TRBV7-8 and TRBJ2-1; D is undetermined. Germline loops: CDR1 SGHVS, CDR2 FQNEAQ. The CDR3 sequence is 15 residues long. Trimming took off 1 base at V and 2 bases at J, with 9 bases between the two ends. The CDR3 DNA follows: TGTGCCAGCAGCTTAGTTAGCACCACCTACAATGAGCAGTTCTTC. Protein: CASSLVSTTYNEQFF.

This chain joins TRBV29-1 and TRBJ2-1; TRBD2 aligns across 7 bases. From germline, CDR1 is SQVTM and CDR2 ANQGSEA. The CDR3 has 14 amino acids. Trimming removed 1 base from V and 6 bases from J; junction bases left unmatched: 6. The CDR3 DNA reads TGCAGCGTTGAAGGGCTAGCGGATTCCAATGAGCAGTTCTTC. Protein: CSVEGLADSNEQFF.

This chain connects TRBV5-4 to TRBJ2-7; a weak D match, TRBD1 (5 bases). Per the germline V gene, CDR1 is SGHNT and CDR2 is YYREEE (reference sequence). V was pared by 0 bases and J by 7 bases, with 14 bases between. The CDR3 has 14 amino acids. As DNA, the CDR3 is TGTGCCAGCAGCTTGGACGGCTCCCCAGGGGAGCAGTACTTC. Encoded protein: CASSLDGSPGEQYF.